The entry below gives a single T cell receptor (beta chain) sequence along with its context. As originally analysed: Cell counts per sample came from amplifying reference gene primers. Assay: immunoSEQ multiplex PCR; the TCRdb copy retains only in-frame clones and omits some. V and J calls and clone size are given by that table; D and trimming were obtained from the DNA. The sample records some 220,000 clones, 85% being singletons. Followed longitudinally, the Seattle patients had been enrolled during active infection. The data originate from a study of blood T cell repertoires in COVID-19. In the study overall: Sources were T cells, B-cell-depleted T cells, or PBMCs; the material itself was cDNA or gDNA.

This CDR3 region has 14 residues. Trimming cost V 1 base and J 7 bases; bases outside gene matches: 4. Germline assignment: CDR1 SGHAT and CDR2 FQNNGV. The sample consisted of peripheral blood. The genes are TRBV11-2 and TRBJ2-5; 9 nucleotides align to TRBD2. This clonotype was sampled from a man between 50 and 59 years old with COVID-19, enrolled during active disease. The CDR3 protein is CASSLGLAAGTQYF. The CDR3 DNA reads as TGTGCCAGCAGCTTAGGACTAGCGGCGGGGACCCAGTACTTC. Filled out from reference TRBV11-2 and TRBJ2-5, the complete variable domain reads EAGVAQSPRYKIIEKRQSVAFWCNPISGHATLYWYQQILGQGPKLLIQFQNNGVVDDSQLPKDRFSAERLKGVDSTLKIQPAKLEDSAVYLCASSLGLAAGTQYFGPGTRLLVL.